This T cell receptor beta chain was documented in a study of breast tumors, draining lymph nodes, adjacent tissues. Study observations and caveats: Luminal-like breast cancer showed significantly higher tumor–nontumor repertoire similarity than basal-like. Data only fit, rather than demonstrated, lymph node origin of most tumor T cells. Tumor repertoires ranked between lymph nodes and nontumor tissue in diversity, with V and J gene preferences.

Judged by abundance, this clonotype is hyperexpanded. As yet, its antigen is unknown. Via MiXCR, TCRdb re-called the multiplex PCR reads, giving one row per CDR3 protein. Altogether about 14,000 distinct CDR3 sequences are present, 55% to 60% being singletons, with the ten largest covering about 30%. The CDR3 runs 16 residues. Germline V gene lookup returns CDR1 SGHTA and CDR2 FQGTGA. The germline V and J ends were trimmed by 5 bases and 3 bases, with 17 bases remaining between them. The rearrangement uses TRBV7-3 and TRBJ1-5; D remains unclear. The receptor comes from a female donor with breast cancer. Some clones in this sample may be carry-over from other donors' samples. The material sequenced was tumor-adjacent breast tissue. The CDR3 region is CASSPPRPGSNQPQHF. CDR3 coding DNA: TGTGCCAGCAGCCCCCCCCGGCCGGGATCCAATCAGCCCCAGCATTTT.